The rows below give T cell receptor beta chains drawn from one sample of a study of T cells after posttransplantation cyclophosphamide. The assay was immunoSEQ multiplex PCR, and TCRdb's table has in-frame clones only and misses some. The table lists 20,000 or so clones, over 70% of them singletons. The material was PBMCs, obtained after an allogeneic stem cell transplant with post-transplant cyclophosphamide. All receptors come from a young adult male patient who received an allogeneic stem cell transplant from a related donor, was CMV-positive, and had acute GVHD only. Some of these T cells may belong to the graft donor. Both conserved end residues are part of each CDR3. A D gene is named only where the DNA matches it firmly. Rows give clone size only sometimes, using once, few, many, or a class for an expanded clone.

>TRBV9|19|TRBD2|TRBJ2-2|few
TGTGCCAGCAGCGACCCCCTGGGAAGCGGGGGCCTTAACACCGGGGAGCTGTTTTTT
CASSDPLGSGGLNTGELFF
>TRBV6-6|16|-|TRBJ2-3|-
TGTGCCAGCAGTTACCTCTGGGGCGTTAGCACAGATACGCAGTATTTT
CASSYLWGVSTDTQYF
>TRBV5-1|15|TRBD2|TRBJ2-7|-
TGCGCCAGCAGCTTGGAGATAGCGGGGGGTGACGAGCAGTACTTC
CASSLEIAGGDEQYF
>TRBV30|16|-|TRBJ2-5|-
TGTGCCTGGAGTCAGTCCGGGACTCCCTTTTTTAAGACCCAGTACTTC
CAWSQSGTPFFKTQYF
>TRBV19|13|-|TRBJ2-3|-
TGTGCCAGTAGTATGGGCGCGACAGATACGCAGTATTTT
CASSMGATDTQYF
>TRBV5-1|14|-|TRBJ2-5|-
TGCGCCAGCAGCTTCGCTGGGGCACAAGAGACCCAGTACTTC
CASSFAGAQETQYF
>TRBV5-5|15|TRBD1|TRBJ1-1|-
TGTGCCAGCAGCTTGGAGGCAGGGGGGTACACTGAAGCTTTCTTT
CASSLEAGGYTEAFF
>TRBV7-2|15|TRBD2|TRBJ2-7|few
TGTGCCAGCAGCTTAATCCTAGCGGGGGGGCGCGAGCAGTACTTC
CASSLILAGGREQYF
>TRBV5-1|15|-|TRBJ1-1|-
TGCGCCAGCAGCTTGGACCCCCGAGCGAACGTTGAAGCTTTCTTT
CASSLDPRANVEAFF
>TRBV7-2|18|TRBD2|TRBJ2-5|-
TGTGCCAGCAGCTTAGGGGTACTAGCGGGGGCCGATGGGGAGACCCAGTACTTC
CASSLGVLAGADGETQYF
>TRBV11-3|17|TRBD2|TRBJ2-2|-
TGTGCCAGCAGCTCCCCCCTCGGGGGGGGCTACACCGGGGAGCTGTTTTTT
CASSSPLGGGYTGELFF
>TRBV18|14|-|TRBJ2-5|-
TGTGCCAGCTCACCTTTCGCAGGCCAAGAGACCCAGTACTTC
CASSPFAGQETQYF
>TRBV4-3|15|TRBD1|TRBJ1-6|-
TGCGCCAGCAGCCAAACTGGACAGGGAGGTTCACCCCTCCACTTT
CASSQTGQGGSPLHF
>TRBV5-6|15|-|TRBJ2-1|-
TGTGCCAGCAGCTTGGCCATAGCGCCCTACAATGAGCAGTTCTTC
CASSLAIAPYNEQFF
>TRBV4-3|16|-|TRBJ1-1|few
TGCGCCAGCAGCCCAAAAGGGAGGACCTCGAACAGTGAAGCTTTCTTT
CASSPKGRTSNSEAFF
>TRBV7-2|16|TRBD2|TRBJ2-5|-
TGTGCCAGCAGCTTTAGGGCTAGCGGTTTACAAGAGACCCAGTACTTC
CASSFRASGLQETQYF
>TRBV10-3|12|-|TRBJ2-7|-
TGTGCCAGTAGGGACAACACCTACGAGCAGTACTTC
CASRDNTYEQYF
>TRBV28|15|-|TRBJ2-3|-
TGTGCCAGCAGTTTACCGGACAGACGCACAGATACGCAGTATTTT
CASSLPDRRTDTQYF
>TRBV5-4|16|-|TRBJ1-1|once
TGTGCCAGCACCTCCGACAGGACTGACATGAACACTGAAGCTTTCTTT
CASTSDRTDMNTEAFF
>TRBV2|14|TRBD1|TRBJ2-3|-
TGTGCCAGCGGCCGGGACAGGGGGCCAGATACGCAGTATTTT
CASGRDRGPDTQYF
>TRBV11-3|12|-|TRBJ2-1|once
TGTGCCAGCAGCTTAGCTCGCAATGAGCAGTTCTTC
CASSLARNEQFF
>TRBV6-6|15|-|TRBJ2-1|-
TGTGCCAGCCGACTGGGTCTAGACGCCTACAATGAGCAGTTCTTC
CASRLGLDAYNEQFF
>TRBV6-5|16|-|TRBJ1-5|-
TGTGCCAGCAGTTACGGAGGGGCGAATAGCAATCAGCCCCAGCATTTT
CASSYGGANSNQPQHF
>TRBV7-8|14|-|TRBJ2-1|once
TGTGCCAGCAGCCCAGGGGCTAGAGGGTGGGAGCAGTTCTTC
CASSPGARGWEQFF
>TRBV4-3|18|-|TRBJ2-1|-
TGCGCCAGCAGCCAAGATCTCGGCGCGGTCGGCTCCTACAATGAGCAGTTCTTC
CASSQDLGAVGSYNEQFF
>TRBV9|13|TRBD1|TRBJ1-1|few
TGTGCCAGCAGCGCCGGGACAGCCACTGAAGCTTTCTTT
CASSAGTATEAFF
>TRBV7-2|13|-|TRBJ2-7|once
TGTGCCAGCAGCCAGCGGGCTTCCTACGAGCAGTACTTC
CASSQRASYEQYF
>TRBV6-4|13|TRBD2|TRBJ2-7|-
TGTGCCAGCAGTGAACTAGCGGGCCTCGAGCAGTACTTC
CASSELAGLEQYF
>TRBV10-3|16|TRBD1|TRBJ2-2|-
TGTGCCATCAGTGACCGACAGGGGGCGAACACCGGGGAGCTGTTTTTT
CAISDRQGANTGELFF
>TRBV5-4|14|TRBD1|TRBJ2-3|-
TGTGCCAGCAGCCTCGGACAGGTCACAGATACGCAGTATTTT
CASSLGQVTDTQYF
>TRBV7-2|15|-|TRBJ2-3|-
TGTGCCAGCAGCTTCTTCCCCCGGGGCACAGATACGCAGTATTTT
CASSFFPRGTDTQYF
>TRBV6-5|11|-|TRBJ2-7|-
TGTGCCAGCAGCAGGGGCTACGAGCAGTACTTC
CASSRGYEQYF
>TRBV4-3|15|-|TRBJ1-6|-
TGCGCCAGCAGCCAAGACCAGGGGATTAATTCACCCCTCCACTTT
CASSQDQGINSPLHF
>TRBV30|15|-|TRBJ2-7|-
TGTGCCTGGAGTGATGGGCGGGGTAGCTCCTACGAGCAGTACTTC
CAWSDGRGSSYEQYF
>TRBV18|14|-|TRBJ2-1|-
TGTGCCAGCTCACCACCCGGACTGCTGGATGAGCAGTTCTTC
CASSPPGLLDEQFF
>TRBV18|13|-|TRBJ2-3|-
TGTGCCAGCTCCCGGAGGGACACAGATACGCAGTATTTT
CASSRRDTDTQYF
>TRBV6-5|15|TRBD1|TRBJ1-1|-
TGTGCCAGCAGCCTCTACGGGACAGGGAACACTGAAGCTTTCTTT
CASSLYGTGNTEAFF
>TRBV7-9|15|TRBD1|TRBJ1-4|-
TGTGCCAGCAGCCGGGCCGGGACAGGGCTTGAAAAACTGTTTTTT
CASSRAGTGLEKLFF
>TRBV6-1|13|TRBD1|TRBJ1-1|-
TGTGCCAGCAGGACAGGGGCGAACACTGAAGCTTTCTTT
CASRTGANTEAFF
>TRBV13|17|TRBD2|TRBJ2-1|few
TGTGCCAGCAGCTTAGATACTAGCGGGGGGGGAGACAATGAGCAGTTCTTC
CASSLDTSGGGDNEQFF
>TRBV6-9|13|TRBD1|TRBJ1-1|-
TGTGCCAGCGGAAAGACAGGGGGCGGCGTAGCTTTCTTT
CASGKTGGGVAFF
>TRBV7-8|13|-|TRBJ2-3|-
TGTGCCAGCAGCTTAGGAGTTGTAGATACGCAGTATTTT
CASSLGVVDTQYF
>TRBV6-6|13|-|TRBJ1-3|-
TGTGCCACGTACCTCGACTCGGGAAACACCATATATTTT
CATYLDSGNTIYF
>TRBV6-5|16|-|TRBJ2-2|-
TGTGCCAGCAGTTACTCCCGCAGGGTGAACACCGGGGAGCTGTTTTTT
CASSYSRRVNTGELFF
>TRBV5-1|12|-|TRBJ2-7|-
TGCGCCAGCAAGAACGGGGGGCAGGAAAGGCACTTC
CASKNGGQERHF
>TRBV18|16|TRBD2|TRBJ2-7|-
TGTGCCAGCTCATCCTTCCTAGCGGGGGTCTCCTACGAGCAGTACTTC
CASSSFLAGVSYEQYF
>TRBV27|14|TRBD1|TRBJ1-5|-
TGTGCCAGCAGTGGGGACAGGGTCTATCAGCCCCAGCATTTT
CASSGDRVYQPQHF
>TRBV7-2|14|TRBD1|TRBJ1-1|-
TGTGCCAGCAGCTTACAGGGGGTAAGGACTGAAGCTTTCTTT
CASSLQGVRTEAFF
>TRBV30|15|TRBD2|TRBJ2-5|-
TGTGCCTGGAGTGGGACGGTACGGGGGGTCGAGACCCAGTACTTC
CAWSGTVRGVETQYF
>TRBV30|14|TRBD2|TRBJ2-5|-
TGTGCCTGGACTAGCGGGGGGGCCCAGGAGACCCAGTACTTC
CAWTSGGAQETQYF
>TRBV5-6|16|TRBD2|TRBJ2-2|-
TGTGCCAGCAGCCGGCCCATGGTGGGGGGGGCCGGGGAGCTGTTTTTT
CASSRPMVGGAGELFF
>TRBV6-5|14|-|TRBJ2-7|-
TGTGCCAGCAGACGTACTATTTCCTCCTACGAGCAGTACTTC
CASRRTISSYEQYF
>TRBV5-1|14|-|TRBJ1-3|-
TGCGCCAGCAAGGGGGGGTCCTCTGGAAACACCATATATTTT
CASKGGSSGNTIYF
>TRBV9|14|TRBD1|TRBJ2-7|-
TGTGCCAGCAGCACAGGGACAGACCCCTACGAGCAGTACTTC
CASSTGTDPYEQYF
>TRBV15|15|-|TRBJ1-2|few
TGTGCCACCAGCAGAGAGCGTTACGGGAACTATGGCTACACCTTC
CATSRERYGNYGYTF
>TRBV7-9|17|TRBD1|TRBJ1-2|-
TGTGCCAGCAGCCCGGGGCCTGGGACAGGGGGCAATTATGGCTACACCTTC
CASSPGPGTGGNYGYTF
>TRBV7-9|16|-|TRBJ1-3|few
TGTGCCAGCAGCTTAACGTTGGGGGCGTGGGGAAACACCATATATTTT
CASSLTLGAWGNTIYF
>TRBV18|15|TRBD1|TRBJ1-6|-
TGTGCCAGCTCACCACAGGGGACAGGAAATTCACCCCTCCACTTT
CASSPQGTGNSPLHF
>TRBV4-3|15|-|TRBJ2-3|-
TGCGCCAGCAGCCAAGAGTTGAGCGATACAGATACGCAGTATTTT
CASSQELSDTDTQYF